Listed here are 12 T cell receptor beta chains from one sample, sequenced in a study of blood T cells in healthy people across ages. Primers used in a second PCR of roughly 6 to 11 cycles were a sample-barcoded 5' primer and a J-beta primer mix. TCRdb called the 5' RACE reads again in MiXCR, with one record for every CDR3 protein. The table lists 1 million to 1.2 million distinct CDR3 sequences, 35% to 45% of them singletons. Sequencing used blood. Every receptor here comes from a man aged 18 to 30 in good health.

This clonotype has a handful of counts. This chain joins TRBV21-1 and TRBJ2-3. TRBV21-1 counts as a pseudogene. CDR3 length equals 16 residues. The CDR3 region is CASSFYASFSTDTQYF. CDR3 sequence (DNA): TGTGCCAGCAGTTTTTATGCCAGTTTTAGCACAGATACGCAGTATTTT.

For the CDR3, the DNA is TGTGCCAGCAGTTTTGCTTGGTCAACCCCGGGGACACCCCTCCACTTT. This translates into CASSFAWSTPGTPLHF. This chain connects TRBV6-2 or TRBV6-3 to TRBJ1-6, with D unclear. This CDR3 comprises 16 residues. The germline gives CDR1 MNHEY, CDR2 SVGEGT. V lost 4 bases and J 11 bases, leaving 21 bases between the germline ends.

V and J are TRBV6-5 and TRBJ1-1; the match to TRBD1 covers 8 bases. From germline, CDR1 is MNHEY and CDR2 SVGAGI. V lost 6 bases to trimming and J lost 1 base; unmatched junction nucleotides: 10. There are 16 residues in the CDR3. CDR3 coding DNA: TGTGCCAGCAGGCCGGACAGGGTACGACCGAACACTGAAGCTTTCTTT. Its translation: CASRPDRVRPNTEAFF.

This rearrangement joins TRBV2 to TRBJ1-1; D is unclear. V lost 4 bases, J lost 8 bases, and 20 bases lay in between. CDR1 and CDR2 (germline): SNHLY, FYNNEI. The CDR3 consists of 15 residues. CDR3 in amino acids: CASSVSRSGDPEAFF. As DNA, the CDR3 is TGTGCCAGCAGTGTATCCCGGAGCGGTGATCCCGAAGCTTTCTTT.

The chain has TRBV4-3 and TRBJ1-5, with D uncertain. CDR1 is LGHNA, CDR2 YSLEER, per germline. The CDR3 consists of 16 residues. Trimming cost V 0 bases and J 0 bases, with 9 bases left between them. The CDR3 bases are TGCGCCAGCAGCCAAGACACTTCCATTAGCAATCAGCCCCAGCATTTT. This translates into CASSQDTSISNQPQHF.

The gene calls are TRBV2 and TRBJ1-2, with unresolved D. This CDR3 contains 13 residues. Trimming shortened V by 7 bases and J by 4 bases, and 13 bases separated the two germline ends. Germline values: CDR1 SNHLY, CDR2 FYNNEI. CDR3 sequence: CASKSDGRYGYTF. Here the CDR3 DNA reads TGTGCCAGCAAGAGCGATGGGCGCTATGGCTACACCTTC.

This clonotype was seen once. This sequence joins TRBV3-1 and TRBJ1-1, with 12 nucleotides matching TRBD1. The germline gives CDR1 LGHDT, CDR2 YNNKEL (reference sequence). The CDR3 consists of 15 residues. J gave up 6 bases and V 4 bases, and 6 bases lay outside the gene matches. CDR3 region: CASSPGDRGRSEAFF. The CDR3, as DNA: TGTGCCAGCAGCCCAGGGGACAGGGGGCGATCTGAAGCTTTCTTT.

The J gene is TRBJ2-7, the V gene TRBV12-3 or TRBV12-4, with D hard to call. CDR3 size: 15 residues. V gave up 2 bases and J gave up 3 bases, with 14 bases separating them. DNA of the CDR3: TGTGCCAGCAGTTTAATGGCCGACTTAGGCTACGAGCAGTACTTC. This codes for CASSLMADLGYEQYF.

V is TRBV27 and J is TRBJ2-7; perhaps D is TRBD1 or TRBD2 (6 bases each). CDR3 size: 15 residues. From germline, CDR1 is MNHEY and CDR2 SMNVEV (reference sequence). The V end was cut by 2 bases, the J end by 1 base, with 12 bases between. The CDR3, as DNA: TGTGCCAGCAGTTTAGTCGGGGGCCGTTCCTACGAGCAGTACTTC. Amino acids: CASSLVGGRSYEQYF.

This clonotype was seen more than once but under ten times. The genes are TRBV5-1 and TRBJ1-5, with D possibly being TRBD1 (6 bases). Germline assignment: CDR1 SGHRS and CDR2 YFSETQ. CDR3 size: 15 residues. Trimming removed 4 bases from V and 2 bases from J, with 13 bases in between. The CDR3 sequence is CASSRGDTGNQPQHF. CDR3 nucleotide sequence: TGCGCCAGCAGCAGGGGGGACACGGGCAATCAGCCCCAGCATTTT.

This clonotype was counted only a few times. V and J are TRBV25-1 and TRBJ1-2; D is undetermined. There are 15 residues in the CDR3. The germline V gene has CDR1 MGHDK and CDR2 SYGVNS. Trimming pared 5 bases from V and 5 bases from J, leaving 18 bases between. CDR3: CASSHGVTGGYGYTF. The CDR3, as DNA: TGTGCCAGCAGTCATGGGGTAACGGGTGGATATGGCTACACCTTC.

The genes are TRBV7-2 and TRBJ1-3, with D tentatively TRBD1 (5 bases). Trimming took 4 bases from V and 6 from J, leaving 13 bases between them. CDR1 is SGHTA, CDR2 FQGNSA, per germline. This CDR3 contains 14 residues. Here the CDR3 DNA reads TGTGCCAGCAGCTCCTGGGACGCCTTAAACACCATATATTTT. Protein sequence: CASSSWDALNTIYF. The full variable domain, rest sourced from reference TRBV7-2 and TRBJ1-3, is GAGVSQSPSNKVTEKGKDVELRCDPISGHTALYWYRQSLGQGLEFLIYFQGNSAPDKSGLPSDRFSAERTGGSVSTLTIQRTQQEDSAVYLCASSSWDALNTIYFGEGSWLTVV.